The next 6 T cell receptor beta chains were all read from a single sample in a study of early T cells in non-severe SARS-CoV-2 infection. One entry per CDR3 protein, called by TCRdb with MiXCR from the 5' RACE reads. The table lists approximately 65,000 distinct CDR3 sequences, around 13% of them singletons. Sequencing was performed on whole blood. The receptors stem from an adult who was a healthcare worker with PCR-confirmed SARS-CoV-2 infection or an uninfected control (not recorded which).

This rearrangement joins TRBV9 to TRBJ1-6; no definite D call. The CDR3 runs to 12 residues. Germline assignment: CDR1 SGDLS and CDR2 YYNGEE. Trimming stripped 0 bases from V and 6 bases from J, with 1 base between. DNA of the CDR3: TGTGCCAGCAGCGTAGCTAATTCACCCCTCCACTTT. Translation: CASSVANSPLHF.

CDR3 loop: CASSLGIGDWLYNEQFF. For the CDR3, the DNA is TGCGCCAGCAGCTTGGGGATCGGGGACTGGCTCTACAATGAGCAGTTCTTC. The chain has TRBV5-1 and TRBJ2-1; weak D call: TRBD2 (6 bases). Deletions cut 0 bases from V and 3 bases from J, with 16 bases between. Germline V gives CDR1 SGHRS, CDR2 YFSETQ. The CDR3 is made up of 17 amino acids.

Only a few counts were recorded for this clonotype. The V and J genes are TRBV11-2 and TRBJ1-1, with TRBD1 matching over 8 bases. The germline CDR1 and CDR2 sequences are SGHAT and FQNNGV. Trimming took 6 bases from V and 6 from J; bases not matched to a gene: 9. The CDR3 sequence is 14 residues long. Written as DNA, the CDR3 is TGTGCCAGCAGTCGACAGGGGAATGGTGCTGAAGCTTTCTTT. Amino acids: CASSRQGNGAEAFF.

As for this clonotype: A much larger clone sits a single nucleotide away, making a read error possible. This chain joins TRBV12-3 or TRBV12-4 and TRBJ1-1; D is unresolved. There are 11 residues in the CDR3. The CDR3 region has the DNA TGTGCCGGCAGTTTCGGATTAGAAGCTTTCTTT. Translated, it gives CAGSFGLEAFF.

The chain is built from TRBV29-1 and TRBJ2-2; D call uncertain. The V and J ends lost 5 bases and 4 bases respectively, with 8 bases between them. The CDR3 extends over 12 amino acids. Germline V gene lookup returns CDR1 SQVTM and CDR2 ANQGSEA. Here the CDR3 reads CSVRLPTGELFF. Here the CDR3 DNA reads TGCAGCGTTCGACTGCCCACCGGGGAGCTGTTTTTT.

This clonotype occurred a few times. V gene TRBV11-2 combines with J gene TRBJ2-1; 11 bases agree with TRBD1. The CDR3 covers 16 residues. V lost 1 base, J lost 7 bases, and 6 bases stayed unmatched. Per germline, CDR1 SGHAT and CDR2 FQNNGV. The CDR3, as DNA: TGTGCCAGCAGCTTAGGAGGACAGGGGGCGAAAAATGAGCAGTTCTTC. Its protein is CASSLGGQGAKNEQFF.